The source of this TCR beta chain is a study of shared clonotypes between healthy human individuals. The authors loaded about 200 ng DNA, approximately 30,000 T cell genomes, into sorted-subset replicate PCRs. Libraries were prepared by immunoSEQ multiplex PCR; TCRdb keeps only in-frame clonotypes and omits some of them. The data show 2 million or so clones, about 94% seen once. CD45RO-negative, CCR7-positively selected cells formed the naive CD8 fraction, excluding terminally differentiated effector memory CD45RA+ cells. To note about this clone: Its antigen is not known.

The study, taken as a whole, reports: Clonotype sharing among donors was expected to depend on sequencing depth. Researchers found naive subsets generally carried larger estimated richness than memory subsets. It was the non-shared clonotypes that had lower generation probabilities than clonotypes shared by all four donors.

The TCR originated in a man in his late teens or twenties in good health. Sequences were obtained from naive CD8+ T cells sorted from blood.

Here the CDR3 reads CASSSGQNQETQYF. As DNA, the CDR3 is TGTGCCAGCAGCTCCGGACAGAATCAAGAGACCCAGTACTTC. The rearrangement joins TRBV11-2 to TRBJ2-5, with D possibly being TRBD1 (6 bases). Per the germline V gene, CDR1 is SGHAT and CDR2 is FQNNGV. CDR3 length: 14 amino acids. Trimming pared 4 bases from V and 2 bases from J, leaving 11 bases between.